The sequence of this T cell receptor beta chain was determined in a study of CD8+ T cells in alopecia areata. About the study: Patients in the treated group were given tofacitinib by mouth, 5 to 10 mg twice a day.

J was trimmed by 4 bases and V by 2 bases; bases with no gene match: 5. The CDR3 spans 15 residues. Germline lookup yields CDR1 GTSNPN and CDR2 SVGIG (reference sequence). Treatment reported: oral pan-JAK inhibitor, 5-10 mg twice daily. TCR sequencing used cDNA made by reverse transcription of extracted RNA. TCRdb's copy holds only in-frame clones and misses some; the assay was immunoSEQ multiplex PCR. The sample carries about 210,000 clones, 64% recorded once. The chain employs TRBV30 and TRBJ2-6, with 7 bases identical to TRBD2. The receptor's source is a human donor with alopecia areata. The sequencing used CD4+ T cells sorted from blood, collected at week 4, from a patient treated with tofacitinib. The DNA for the CDR3 is TGTGCCTGGAGTCCGGGGGGTACCGGGGCCAACGTCCTGACTTTC. Its translation is CAWSPGGTGANVLTF. Drawing the rest from reference TRBV30 and TRBJ2-6, the complete variable domain is SQTIHQWPATLVQPVGSPLSLECTVEGTSNPNLYWYRQAAGRGLQLLFYSVGIGQISSEVPQNLSASRPQDRQFILSSKKLLLSDSGFYLCAWSPGGTGANVLTFGAGSRLTVL.